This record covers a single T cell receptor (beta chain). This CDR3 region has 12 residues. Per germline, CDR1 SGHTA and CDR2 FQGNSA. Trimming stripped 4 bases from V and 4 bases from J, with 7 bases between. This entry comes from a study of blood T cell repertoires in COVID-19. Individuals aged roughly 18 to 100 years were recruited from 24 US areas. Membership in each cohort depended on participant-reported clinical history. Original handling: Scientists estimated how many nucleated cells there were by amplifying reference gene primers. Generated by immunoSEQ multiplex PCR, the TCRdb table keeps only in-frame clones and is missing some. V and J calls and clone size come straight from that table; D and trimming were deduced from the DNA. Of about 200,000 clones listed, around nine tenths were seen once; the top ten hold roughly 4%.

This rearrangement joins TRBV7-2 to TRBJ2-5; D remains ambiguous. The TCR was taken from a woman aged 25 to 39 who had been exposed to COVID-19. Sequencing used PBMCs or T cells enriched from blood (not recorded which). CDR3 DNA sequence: TGTGCCAGCAGCTCCAGAGGAGAGACCCAGTACTTC. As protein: CASSSRGETQYF.